This is a list of T cell receptor beta chains from one sample in a study of shared clonotypes between healthy human individuals. The assay was immunoSEQ multiplex PCR, and TCRdb's table has in-frame clones only and misses some. This table has about 2 million clones, about 95% appearing once. The sample was naive CD8+ T cells sorted from blood. The receptors shown here come from a man younger than 35 in good health. Both conserved end residues are part of each CDR3. D genes are given only for firm matches. Part of the rows lack a size; the others show once, few, many or a class for expanded clones.

J: TRBJ2-2; D: TRBD2; length: 16; V: TRBV27; size: NA; CDR3: CASCGLAVENTGELFF; DNA: TGTGCCAGCTGCGGGCTAGCGGTAGAAAACACCGGGGAGCTGTTTTTT
J: TRBJ1-5; D: NA; length: 14; V: TRBV6-5; size: NA; CDR3: CASSYLGGNQPQHF; DNA: TGTGCCAGCAGTTACCTAGGGGGCAATCAGCCCCAGCATTTT
J: TRBJ2-2; D: NA; length: 16; V: TRBV18; size: NA; CDR3: CASSKLREAGAGELFF; DNA: TGTGCCAGCTCAAAGTTGAGGGAGGCAGGGGCCGGGGAGCTGTTTTTT
J: TRBJ2-1; D: TRBD2; length: 15; V: TRBV9; size: NA; CDR3: CASSEGGSSYNEQFF; DNA: TGTGCCAGCAGCGAGGGAGGGAGCTCCTACAATGAGCAGTTCTTC
J: TRBJ1-3; D: NA; length: 14; V: TRBV19; size: NA; CDR3: CASSPPISGNTIYF; DNA: TGTGCCAGTAGTCCCCCAATCTCTGGAAACACCATATATTTT
J: TRBJ2-7; D: NA; length: 14; V: TRBV5-1; size: NA; CDR3: CASSPEGRPYEQYF; DNA: TGCGCCAGCAGCCCCGAGGGACGGCCCTACGAGCAGTACTTC
J: TRBJ1-2; D: TRBD1; length: 16; V: TRBV29-1; size: NA; CDR3: CSVLISGTGGYYGYTF; DNA: TGCAGCGTTCTCATTTCAGGGACAGGGGGCTACTATGGCTACACCTTC
J: TRBJ2-7; D: NA; length: 14; V: TRBV18; size: NA; CDR3: CASSPGQSPYEQYF; DNA: TGTGCCAGCTCACCTGGACAGAGCCCCTACGAGCAGTACTTC
J: TRBJ2-3; D: NA; length: 15; V: TRBV7-9; size: NA; CDR3: CASSRITGPSGTQYF; DNA: TGTGCCAGCAGCCGAATTACAGGGCCGTCGGGGACGCAGTATTTT
J: TRBJ1-1; D: NA; length: 12; V: TRBV19; size: few; CDR3: CASSDHNTEAFF; DNA: TGTGCCAGTAGTGACCACAACACTGAAGCTTTCTTT
J: TRBJ2-7; D: TRBD1; length: 14; V: TRBV6-1; size: NA; CDR3: CASTQRGPAYEQYF; DNA: TGTGCCAGCACCCAAAGGGGGCCTGCCTACGAGCAGTACTTC
J: TRBJ2-2; D: NA; length: 15; V: TRBV4-3; size: NA; CDR3: CASSQDNGITGELFF; DNA: TGCGCCAGCAGCCAAGATAATGGAATCACCGGGGAGCTGTTTTTT
J: TRBJ2-5; D: NA; length: 16; V: TRBV2; size: NA; CDR3: CASSGVDSRYQETQYF; DNA: TGTGCCAGCAGTGGTGTGGATAGCAGATACCAAGAGACCCAGTACTTC
J: TRBJ1-2; D: TRBD1; length: 13; V: TRBV28; size: NA; CDR3: CASSSLGGGGYTF; DNA: TGTGCCAGCAGTTCCCTAGGGGGCGGTGGCTACACCTTC
J: TRBJ2-5; D: NA; length: 15; V: TRBV5-1; size: NA; CDR3: CASSLERYFQETQYF; DNA: TGCGCCAGCAGCTTGGAAAGATATTTTCAAGAGACCCAGTACTTC
J: TRBJ2-7; D: TRBD2; length: 15; V: TRBV9; size: NA; CDR3: CASSPSGIPLEEQYF; DNA: TGTGCCAGCAGCCCTAGCGGGATCCCCTTAGAGGAGCAGTACTTC
J: TRBJ1-6; D: TRBD1; length: 14; V: TRBV11-2; size: NA; CDR3: CASSSTGVNSPLHF; DNA: TGTGCCAGCAGCAGCACAGGGGTCAATTCACCCCTCCACTTT
J: TRBJ1-6; D: NA; length: 14; V: TRBV27; size: many; CDR3: CASSSFGYNSPLHF; DNA: TGTGCCAGCAGCAGCTTCGGTTATAATTCACCCCTCCACTTT
J: TRBJ2-7; D: TRBD1; length: 15; V: TRBV6-6; size: NA; CDR3: CASSRQGQGLGEQYF; DNA: TGTGCCAGCAGTCGGCAGGGACAGGGCCTGGGGGAGCAGTACTTC
J: TRBJ2-1; D: NA; length: 18; V: TRBV30; size: NA; CDR3: CAWSVSPLAEEPYNEQFF; DNA: TGTGCCTGGAGTGTATCCCCTCTAGCTGAGGAGCCTTACAATGAGCAGTTCTTC
J: TRBJ1-5; D: TRBD1; length: 15; V: TRBV10-2; size: NA; CDR3: CASRGGQGPNQPQHF; DNA: TGCGCCAGCAGGGGGGGACAGGGCCCCAATCAGCCCCAGCATTTT
J: TRBJ1-5; D: NA; length: 12; V: TRBV5-6; size: NA; CDR3: CASSTNLGPQHF; DNA: TGTGCCAGCAGCACCAACCTGGGGCCCCAGCATTTT
J: TRBJ2-2; D: NA; length: 14; V: TRBV27; size: NA; CDR3: CASSLLAGSGELFF; DNA: TGTGCCAGCAGTTTATTGGCAGGGTCCGGGGAGCTGTTTTTT
J: TRBJ2-2; D: NA; length: 14; V: TRBV11-2; size: NA; CDR3: CASSLAGPTGELFF; DNA: TGTGCCAGCAGCTTAGCGGGGCCCACCGGGGAGCTGTTTTTT
J: TRBJ1-2; D: NA; length: 15; V: TRBV4-3; size: NA; CDR3: CASSLWTGVKNGYTF; DNA: TGCGCCAGCAGCCTATGGACTGGGGTGAAGAATGGCTACACCTTC
J: TRBJ1-2; D: TRBD1; length: 14; V: TRBV9; size: NA; CDR3: CASSVGRTGYGYTF; DNA: TGTGCCAGCAGCGTAGGCCGGACAGGGTACGGCTACACCTTC
J: TRBJ2-1; D: NA; length: 14; V: TRBV5-6; size: NA; CDR3: CASSTGVVTAEQFF; DNA: TGTGCCAGCAGCACCGGGGTAGTTACCGCTGAGCAGTTCTTC
J: TRBJ2-5; D: NA; length: 16; V: TRBV4-1; size: NA; CDR3: CASSQRSSDYQETQYF; DNA: TGCGCCAGCAGCCAGAGATCCAGCGATTACCAAGAGACCCAGTACTTC
J: TRBJ1-5; D: NA; length: 15; V: TRBV7-8; size: NA; CDR3: CASTLYRDSNQPQHF; DNA: TGTGCCAGCACTCTCTACAGGGATAGCAATCAGCCCCAGCATTTT
J: TRBJ1-2; D: TRBD1; length: 15; V: TRBV7-9; size: NA; CDR3: CASSQQGAQAYGYTF; DNA: TGTGCCAGCAGCCAACAGGGGGCGCAGGCCTATGGCTACACCTTC
J: TRBJ2-7; D: TRBD1; length: 12; V: TRBV2; size: NA; CDR3: CARGDRDYEQYF; DNA: TGTGCCAGAGGGGACAGGGATTACGAGCAGTACTTC
J: TRBJ2-7; D: NA; length: 13; V: TRBV7-2; size: NA; CDR3: CASSLMKSYEQYF; DNA: TGTGCCAGCAGCTTAATGAAGTCCTACGAGCAGTACTTC
J: TRBJ2-5; D: TRBD2; length: 16; V: TRBV7-9; size: NA; CDR3: CASSPTSGVPGETQYF; DNA: TGTGCCAGCAGCCCCACTAGCGGGGTGCCGGGTGAGACCCAGTACTTC